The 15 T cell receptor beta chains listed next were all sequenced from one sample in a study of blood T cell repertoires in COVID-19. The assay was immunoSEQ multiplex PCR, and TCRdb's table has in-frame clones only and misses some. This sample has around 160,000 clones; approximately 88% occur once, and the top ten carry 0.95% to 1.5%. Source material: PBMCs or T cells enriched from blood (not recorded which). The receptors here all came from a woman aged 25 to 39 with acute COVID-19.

In DNA form, the CDR3 reads TGTGCCAGTATAACCGGGGACAGGGTGAACACTGAAGCTTTCTTT. This gives the protein CASITGDRVNTEAFF. The chain recombines TRBV19 with TRBJ1-1, with 9 bases fitting TRBD1. This CDR3 is built from 15 residues. Germline values: CDR1 LNHDA, CDR2 SQIVND (reference sequence). V was pared by 7 bases and J by 0 bases, with 6 bases of the junction left unmatched.

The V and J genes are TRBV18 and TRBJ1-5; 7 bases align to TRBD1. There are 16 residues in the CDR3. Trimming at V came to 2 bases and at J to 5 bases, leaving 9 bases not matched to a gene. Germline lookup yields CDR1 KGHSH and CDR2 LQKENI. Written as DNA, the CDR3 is TGTGCCAGCTCACCAGGTACAGGGGAAGGGGATCAGCCCCAGCATTTT. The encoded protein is CASSPGTGEGDQPQHF.

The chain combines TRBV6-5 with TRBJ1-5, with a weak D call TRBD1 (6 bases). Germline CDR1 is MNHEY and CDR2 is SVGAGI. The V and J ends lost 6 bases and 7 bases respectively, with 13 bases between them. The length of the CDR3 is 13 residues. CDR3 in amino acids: CASSTGHRQPQHF. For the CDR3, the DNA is TGTGCCAGCAGCACGGGACACCGGCAGCCCCAGCATTTT.

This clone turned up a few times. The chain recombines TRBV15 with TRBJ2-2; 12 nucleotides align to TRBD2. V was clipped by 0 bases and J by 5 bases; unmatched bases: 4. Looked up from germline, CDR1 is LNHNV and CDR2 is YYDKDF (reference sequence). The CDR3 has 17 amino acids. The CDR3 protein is CATSRDATSGSTGELFF. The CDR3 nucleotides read TGTGCCACCAGCAGAGACGCGACTAGCGGGAGTACCGGGGAGCTGTTTTTT.

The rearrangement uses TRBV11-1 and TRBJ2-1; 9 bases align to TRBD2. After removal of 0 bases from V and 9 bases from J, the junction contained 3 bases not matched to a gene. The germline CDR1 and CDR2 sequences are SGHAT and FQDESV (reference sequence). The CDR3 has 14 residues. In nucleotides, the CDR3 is TGTGCCAGCAGCTTAGCCCTACTAGCGGGTGAGCAGTTCTTC. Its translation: CASSLALLAGEQFF.

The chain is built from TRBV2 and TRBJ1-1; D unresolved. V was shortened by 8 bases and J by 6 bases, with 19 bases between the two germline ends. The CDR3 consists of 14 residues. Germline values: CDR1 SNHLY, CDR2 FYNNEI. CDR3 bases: TGTGCCAGCGTCCCCCGCTCGTTGCGGCCTGAAGCTTTCTTT. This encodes CASVPRSLRPEAFF.

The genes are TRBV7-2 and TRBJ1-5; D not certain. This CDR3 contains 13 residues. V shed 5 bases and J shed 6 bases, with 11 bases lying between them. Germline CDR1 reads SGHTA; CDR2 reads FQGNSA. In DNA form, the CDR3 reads TGTGCCAGCAGCCCTAGCCGCAGTCAGCCCCAGCATTTT. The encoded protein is CASSPSRSQPQHF. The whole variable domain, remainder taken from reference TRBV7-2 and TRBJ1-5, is GAGVSQSPSNKVTEKGKDVELRCDPISGHTALYWYRQSLGQGLEFLIYFQGNSAPDKSGLPSDRFSAERTGGSVSTLTIQRTQQEDSAVYLCASSPSRSQPQHFGDGTRLSIL.

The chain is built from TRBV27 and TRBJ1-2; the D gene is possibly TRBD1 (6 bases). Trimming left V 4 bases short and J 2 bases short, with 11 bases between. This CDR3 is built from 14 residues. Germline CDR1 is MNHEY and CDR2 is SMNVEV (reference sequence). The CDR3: CASSSLTGNYGYTF. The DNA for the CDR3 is TGTGCCAGCAGTTCCCTAACAGGGAACTATGGCTACACCTTC.

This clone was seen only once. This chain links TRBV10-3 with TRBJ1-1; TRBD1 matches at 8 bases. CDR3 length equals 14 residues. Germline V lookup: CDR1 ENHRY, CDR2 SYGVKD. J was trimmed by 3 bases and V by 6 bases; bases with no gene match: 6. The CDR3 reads CAISAKDRDTEAFF. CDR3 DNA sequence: TGTGCCATCAGCGCCAAGGACAGGGACACTGAAGCTTTCTTT.

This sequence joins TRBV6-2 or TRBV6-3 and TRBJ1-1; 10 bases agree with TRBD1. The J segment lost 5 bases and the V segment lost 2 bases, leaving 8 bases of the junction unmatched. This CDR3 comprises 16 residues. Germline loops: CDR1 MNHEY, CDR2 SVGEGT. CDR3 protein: CASSYHTGTGETEAFF. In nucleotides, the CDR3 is TGTGCCAGCAGTTACCACACCGGGACAGGGGAAACTGAAGCTTTCTTT.

CDR3 sequence (DNA): TGTGCCAGCAGCCGGACAGGGGATGATGGCTACACCTTC. It encodes CASSRTGDDGYTF. V and J are TRBV7-9 and TRBJ1-2; 9 bases fit TRBD1. J lost 6 bases, V lost 5 bases, and 4 bases had no gene match. There are 13 residues in the CDR3. Germline assignment: CDR1 SEHNR and CDR2 FQNEAQ (reference sequence).

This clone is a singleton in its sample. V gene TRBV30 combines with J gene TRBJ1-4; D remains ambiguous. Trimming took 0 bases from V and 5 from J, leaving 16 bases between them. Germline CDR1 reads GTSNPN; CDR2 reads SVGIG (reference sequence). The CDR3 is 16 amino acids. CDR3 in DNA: TGTGCCTGGAGTGTAGGTTTGGGTCGGGAAAATGAAAAACTGTTTTTT. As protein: CAWSVGLGRENEKLFF.

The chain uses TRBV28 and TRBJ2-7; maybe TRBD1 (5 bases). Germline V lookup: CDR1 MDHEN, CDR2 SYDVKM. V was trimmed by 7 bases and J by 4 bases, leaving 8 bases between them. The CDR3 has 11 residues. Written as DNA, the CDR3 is TGTGCCAGCACCCAGGGTTACGAGCAGTACTTC. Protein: CASTQGYEQYF.

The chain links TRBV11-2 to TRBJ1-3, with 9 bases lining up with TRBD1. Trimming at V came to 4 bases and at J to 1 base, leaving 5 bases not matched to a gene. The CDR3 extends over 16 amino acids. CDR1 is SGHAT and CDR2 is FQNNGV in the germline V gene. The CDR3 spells CASSSRDRVSGNTIYF. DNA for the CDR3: TGTGCCAGCAGCTCCCGGGACAGGGTTTCTGGAAACACCATATATTTT.

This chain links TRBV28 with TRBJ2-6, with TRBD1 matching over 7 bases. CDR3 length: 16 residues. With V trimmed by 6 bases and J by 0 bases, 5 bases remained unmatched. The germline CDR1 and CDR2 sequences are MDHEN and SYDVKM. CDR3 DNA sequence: TGTGCCAGCAGGGCGACAGGGATCTCTGGGGCCAACGTCCTGACTTTC. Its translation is CASRATGISGANVLTF.